Reported below is one T cell receptor (beta chain). The sample comes from a study of blood T cells in healthy people across ages. Using a J-beta primer mix together with a sample-barcoded 5' primer, a second PCR was run for about 6 to 11 cycles. TCRdb re-analysed the 5' RACE reads in MiXCR, keeping a single row per CDR3 protein. The table lists about 680,000 distinct CDR3 sequences, around 49% of them singletons, with around a third in the top ten. V was clipped by 1 base and J by 8 bases, with 6 bases between them. Per germline, CDR1 DFQATT and CDR2 SNEGSKA (reference sequence). The CDR3 contains 11 residues.

The sequence was collected from a woman aged 55-70 years in good health. The chain joins TRBV20-1 to TRBJ2-1; D is undetermined. The sample comprised blood. The CDR3 DNA reads TGCAGTGCTAGAGTGATCCATGAGCAGTTCTTC. Residues: CSARVIHEQFF.